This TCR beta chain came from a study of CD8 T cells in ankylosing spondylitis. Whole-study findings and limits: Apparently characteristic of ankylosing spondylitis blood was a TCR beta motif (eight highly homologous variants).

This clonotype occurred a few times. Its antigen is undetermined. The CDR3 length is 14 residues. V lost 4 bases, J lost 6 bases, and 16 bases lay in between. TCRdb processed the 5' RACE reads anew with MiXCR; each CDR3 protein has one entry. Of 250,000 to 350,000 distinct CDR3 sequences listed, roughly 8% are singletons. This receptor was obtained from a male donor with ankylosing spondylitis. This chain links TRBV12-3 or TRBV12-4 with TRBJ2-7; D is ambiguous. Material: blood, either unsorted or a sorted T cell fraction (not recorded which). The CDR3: CASSSDSTQSEQYF. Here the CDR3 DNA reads TGTGCCAGCAGTTCCGACTCGACGCAGTCCGAGCAGTACTTC.